These 26 T cell receptor beta chains originate from one sample sequenced in a study of blood T cell repertoires in COVID-19. Method: immunoSEQ multiplex PCR; TCRdb's copy keeps in-frame clones and lacks some. The table records almost 200,000 clones, roughly 83% of them present only once. The sample was peripheral blood. The receptors were gathered from a woman between 40 and 55 years old with COVID-19, enrolled during active disease.

V usage is TRBV30 and J usage is TRBJ1-2; the D is unclear. The V and J ends lost 8 bases and 3 bases respectively, with 10 bases between them. The CDR3 is 11 residues long. The germline V gene has CDR1 GTSNPN and CDR2 SVGIG (reference sequence). The CDR3 spells CASGRDYGYTF. In nucleotides, the CDR3 is TGTGCCAGTGGTCGGGACTATGGCTACACCTTC.

CDR3 in DNA: TGTGCCAGCAGCCCCAACCCCACAGGAAACAATGAAAAACTGTTTTTT. It codes for CASSPNPTGNNEKLFF. This rearrangement joins TRBV9 to TRBJ1-4; a possible D gene is TRBD1 (5 bases). Germline loops: CDR1 SGDLS, CDR2 YYNGEE. The CDR3 has 16 residues. Trimming removed 4 bases from V and 5 bases from J, with 18 bases in between.

V and J are TRBV10-2 and TRBJ2-7; D is unclear. Trimming shortened V by 7 bases and J by 0 bases, and 4 bases separated the two germline ends. Germline-derived CDR1 and CDR2 are WSHSY and SAAADI. The CDR3 covers 11 residues. The CDR3 bases are TGCGCCAGCACCCGCTCCTACGAGCAGTACTTC. This encodes CASTRSYEQYF.

The chain recombines TRBV30 with TRBJ1-5; 7 bases are a match to TRBD1. The CDR3 loop spans 15 amino acids. Trimming took 3 bases from V and 8 from J; bases not matched to a gene: 13. Germline loops: CDR1 GTSNPN, CDR2 SVGIG (reference sequence). The CDR3 spells CAWRAMTGPREPQHF. CDR3 DNA sequence: TGTGCCTGGAGAGCTATGACAGGGCCCAGGGAGCCCCAGCATTTT. Variable domain in full (rest from reference TRBV30 and TRBJ1-5): SQTIHQWPATLVQPVGSPLSLECTVEGTSNPNLYWYRQAAGRGLQLLFYSVGIGQISSEVPQNLSASRPQDRQFILSSKKLLLSDSGFYLCAWRAMTGPREPQHFGDGTRLSIL.

The V gene is TRBV10-2, the J gene TRBJ1-2, with D perhaps TRBD1 (6 bases). Germline V CDR1 and CDR2: WSHSY, SAAADI. The V end lost 4 bases, the J end lost 2 bases, and 8 bases lay between the germline ends. The CDR3 consists of 13 residues. The CDR3 nucleotides read TGCGCCAGCAGTGTGGACAGAAACTATGGCTACACCTTC. It yields the protein CASSVDRNYGYTF.

Comments on this clone: Other DNA sequences in the same sample also yield this CDR3. The chain uses TRBV9 and TRBJ2-7, with a tentative D call TRBD1 (6 bases). With 0 bases removed from V and 0 bases from J, the gap between germline ends came to 10 bases. The CDR3 has 15 amino acids. CDR1 and CDR2 (germline): SGDLS, YYNGEE. CDR3 sequence reads: CASSVETGSSYEQYF. The CDR3, as DNA: TGTGCCAGCAGCGTAGAAACAGGGAGCTCCTACGAGCAGTACTTC.

V is TRBV6-5 and J is TRBJ1-1; tentative D call: TRBD1 (5 bases). Germline CDR1 reads MNHEY; CDR2 reads SVGAGI. The CDR3 spans 13 residues. Trimming left V 7 bases short and J 1 base short, with 10 bases between. In DNA, the CDR3 is TGTGCCAGCACCCCAGGGCGGAACACTGAAGCTTTCTTT. This translates into CASTPGRNTEAFF.

The rearrangement uses TRBV19 and TRBJ2-3; D ambiguous. This CDR3 has 14 residues. Trimming removed 7 bases from V and 12 bases from J, with 23 bases in between. Germline V gene data show CDR1 as LNHDA and CDR2 as SQIVND (reference sequence). CDR3 nucleotides: TGTGCCAGTATCGCCGTTGTGGGCTTAACTCCCCAGTATTTT. Its translation: CASIAVVGLTPQYF. The whole variable domain, filled in from reference TRBV19 and TRBJ2-3, reads DGGITQSPKYLFRKEGQNVTLSCEQNLNHDAMYWYRQDPGQGLRLIYYSQIVNDFQKGDIAEGYSVSREKKESFPLTVTSAQKNPTAFYLCASIAVVGLTPQYFGPGTRLTVL.

This clone was seen only a few times. The rearrangement joins TRBV10-3 to TRBJ1-6, with D hard to call. Germline CDR1 is ENHRY and CDR2 is SYGVKD. The CDR3 covers 16 residues. The V end lost 2 bases, the J end lost 5 bases, and 13 bases lay between the germline ends. The CDR3 DNA sequence: TGTGCCATCAGTGAGACAGCCGGCAAACATAATTCACCCCTCCACTTT. Its protein is CAISETAGKHNSPLHF.

This clone was recorded once. The chain is built from TRBV5-1 and TRBJ2-7, with 9 nucleotides matching TRBD1. J was trimmed by 4 bases and V by 0 bases; bases with no gene match: 11. The CDR3 consists of 17 residues. CDR1 is SGHRS and CDR2 is YFSETQ in the germline V gene. DNA of the CDR3: TGCGCCAGCAGCTTGGGGTGGGGTTCCGGACAGGGGTACGAGCAGTACTTC. The encoded protein is CASSLGWGSGQGYEQYF.

Notes on this clone: This may stem from a read error, because a much larger clone lies one nucleotide away. This chain connects TRBV6-6 to TRBJ1-3; unclear D gene. CDR1 is MNHNY, CDR2 SVGAGI, per germline (reference sequence). The CDR3 has 14 residues. V gave up 3 bases and J gave up 2 bases, with 8 bases separating them. The CDR3 here is CASSYGSPGNTIYF. CDR3 in DNA: TGTGCCAGCAGTTATGGGAGCCCTGGAAACACCATATATTTT.

V gene TRBV7-9 combines with J gene TRBJ2-3, with 10 bases that match TRBD2. CDR3 length equals 16 residues. Germline CDR1 and CDR2: SEHNR and FQNEAQ (reference sequence). J lost 4 bases, V lost 5 bases, and 9 bases had no gene match. CDR3 sequence reads: CASSRRGTSASDTQYF. The CDR3 DNA reads as TGTGCCAGCAGCCGGCGAGGGACTAGCGCCTCAGATACGCAGTATTTT.

This clone has more than one count but fewer than ten. The CDR3 reads CASSVEGRLHYNEQFF. In nucleotides, the CDR3 is TGTGCCAGCAGCGTAGAAGGAAGACTCCATTACAATGAGCAGTTCTTC. V usage is TRBV9 and J usage is TRBJ2-1; D is undetermined. Germline CDR1 and CDR2: SGDLS and YYNGEE. Trimming removed 0 bases from V and 4 bases from J, with 14 bases in between. CDR3 size: 16 residues.

The chain combines TRBV2 with TRBJ2-1, with D perhaps TRBD2 (5 bases). The length of the CDR3 is 14 residues. CDR1 SNHLY and CDR2 FYNNEI come from the germline V gene. V was pared by 6 bases and J by 7 bases, with 16 bases between. CDR3 sequence (DNA): TGTGCCAGCAGCCGGGATACCGCCGGGAATGAGCAGTTCTTC. This gives the protein CASSRDTAGNEQFF.

The V call is TRBV3-1 (or the pseudogene TRBV3-2), the J call TRBJ1-5; 11 positions agree with TRBD1. J lost 4 bases, V lost 4 bases, and 6 bases had no gene match. CDR1 is LGHDT, CDR2 YNNKEL, per germline (reference sequence). The CDR3 is made up of 16 amino acids. CDR3 sequence: CASSPGQGGLNQPQHF. In DNA form, the CDR3 reads TGTGCCAGCAGCCCGGGACAGGGGGGATTAAATCAGCCCCAGCATTTT.

J is TRBJ2-1 and V is TRBV28; 7 positions match TRBD2. CDR1 and CDR2 from the germline V gene are MDHEN and SYDVKM. J lost 7 bases, V lost 5 bases, and 20 bases had no gene match. This CDR3 contains 18 residues. CDR3 coding DNA: TGTGCCAGCAGTCCCAGGGTTGGGGGGGTTAGAAGTCTGAATGAGCAGTTCTTC. Residues: CASSPRVGGVRSLNEQFF.

V usage is TRBV11-2 and J usage is TRBJ2-1; TRBD2 aligns across 12 bases. The CDR3 length is 16 residues. Trimming cost V 4 bases and J 8 bases; bases outside gene matches: 9. Germline-derived CDR1 and CDR2 are SGHAT and FQNNGV. This CDR3 reads CASSSRLAGDKDEQFF. In DNA, the CDR3 is TGTGCCAGCAGCTCCCGACTAGCGGGAGACAAGGATGAGCAGTTCTTC.

The genes are TRBV7-9 and TRBJ2-1; TRBD1 is a possible D gene (6 bases). The CDR3 contains 15 residues. Germline-derived CDR1 and CDR2 are SEHNR and FQNEAQ (reference sequence). Trimming left V 1 base short and J 6 bases short, with 13 bases between. The CDR3 nucleotides are TGTGCCAGCAGCTTAGATTCCGGACAGATCAATGAGCAGTTCTTC. Its translation: CASSLDSGQINEQFF.

This clone has more than one count but fewer than ten. This chain links TRBV20-1 with TRBJ2-7, with 8 bases lining up with TRBD1. After removal of 3 bases from V and 0 bases from J, the junction contained 13 bases not matched to a gene. The CDR3 totals 17 residues. Looked up from germline, CDR1 is DFQATT and CDR2 is SNEGSKA (reference sequence). CDR3: CSASSLLRDRSSYEQYF. The CDR3 DNA reads TGCAGTGCTAGTAGCCTACTCCGGGACAGGAGCTCCTACGAGCAGTACTTC.

This clone was seen a few times. The chain uses TRBV5-4 and TRBJ2-7, with D perhaps TRBD1 (5 bases). CDR1 is SGHNT, CDR2 YYREEE, per germline (reference sequence). This CDR3 region has 14 residues. Between the trimmed V and J ends, which lost 0 bases and 6 bases, there was a span of 13 bases. In nucleotides, the CDR3 is TGTGCCAGCAGCTTGGACCAGGGTCAAGCCGAGCAGTACTTC. Its translation is CASSLDQGQAEQYF.

This clone appeared many times. CDR3 nucleotide sequence: TGTGCCAGCAGCTTCAATGGAGACACTGAAGCTTTCTTT. Translating it yields CASSFNGDTEAFF. The chain recombines TRBV7-2 with TRBJ1-1; no clear D. CDR3 size: 13 residues. Germline lookup yields CDR1 SGHTA and CDR2 FQGNSA. The V end was cut by 3 bases, the J end by 3 bases, with 8 bases between.

The CDR3 bases are TGTGCCAGCAACCGGGGGGGCCGGAATGAGCAGTTCTTC. Protein sequence: CASNRGGRNEQFF. The V gene is TRBV9, the J gene TRBJ2-1; 8 nucleotides align to TRBD2. V lost 6 bases to trimming and J lost 7 bases; unmatched junction nucleotides: 6. Germline-derived CDR1 and CDR2 are SGDLS and YYNGEE. The CDR3 consists of 13 residues.

J is TRBJ1-2 and V is TRBV3-1 (or the pseudogene TRBV3-2), with D tentatively TRBD1 (6 bases). Germline lookup yields CDR1 LGHDT and CDR2 YNNKEL (reference sequence). V was pared by 2 bases and J by 5 bases, with 24 bases between. The CDR3 is made up of 18 amino acids. In DNA, the CDR3 is TGTGCCAGCAGCCAAAAAAGGGGGGGCCAGACCTTTTCTTATGGCTACACCTTC. Protein: CASSQKRGGQTFSYGYTF.

The V call is TRBV10-3, the J call TRBJ2-7; TRBD1 aligns across 10 bases. V shed 11 bases, J shed 2 bases, and the junction held 9 bases outside the gene matches. The CDR3 sequence is 14 residues long. Germline V gene data show CDR1 as ENHRY and CDR2 as SYGVKD. The CDR3 loop reads CAGGSGQGTYEQYF. DNA for the CDR3: TGTGCCGGAGGCTCGGGACAGGGGACCTACGAGCAGTACTTC.

As for this clone: Other DNA sequences of this sample code for an identical CDR3. This chain joins TRBV18 and TRBJ1-5; D is unresolved. The CDR3 loop spans 14 amino acids. V was shortened by 2 bases and J by 2 bases, with 7 bases between the two germline ends. The germline V gene has CDR1 KGHSH and CDR2 LQKENI. The CDR3 loop reads CASSPGTGNQPQHF. CDR3 nucleotides: TGTGCCAGCTCACCAGGAACAGGCAATCAGCCCCAGCATTTT. The complete variable domain, with remaining parts taken from reference TRBV18 and TRBJ1-5, reads NAGVMQNPRHLVRRRGQEARLRCSPMKGHSHVYWYRQLPEEGLKFMVYLQKENIIDESGMPKERFSAEFPKEGPSILRIQQVVRGDSAAYFCASSPGTGNQPQHFGDGTRLSIL.

The CDR3 DNA reads TGCGCCAGCAGCCATAGCGGGGGAAACTACGAGCAGTACTTC. This encodes CASSHSGGNYEQYF. V usage is TRBV5-1 and J usage is TRBJ2-7, with TRBD2 matching over 9 bases. From germline, CDR1 is SGHRS and CDR2 YFSETQ. This CDR3 contains 14 residues. J lost 3 bases, V lost 4 bases, and 5 bases had no gene match.